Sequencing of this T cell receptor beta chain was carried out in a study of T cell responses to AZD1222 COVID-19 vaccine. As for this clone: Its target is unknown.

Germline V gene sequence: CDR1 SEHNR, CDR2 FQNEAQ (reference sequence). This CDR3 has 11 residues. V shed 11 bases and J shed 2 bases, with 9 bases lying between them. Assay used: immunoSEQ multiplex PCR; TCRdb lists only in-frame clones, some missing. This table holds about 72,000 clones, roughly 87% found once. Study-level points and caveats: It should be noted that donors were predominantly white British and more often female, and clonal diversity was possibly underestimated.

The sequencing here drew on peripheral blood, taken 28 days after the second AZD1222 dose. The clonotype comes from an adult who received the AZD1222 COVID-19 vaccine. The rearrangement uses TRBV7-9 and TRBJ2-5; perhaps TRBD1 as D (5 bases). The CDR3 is CALQVQETQYF. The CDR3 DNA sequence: TGTGCCTTACAGGTTCAAGAGACCCAGTACTTC.